Described below is a single T cell receptor beta chain sequence and its context. This record belongs to a study of OX40 agonist ivuxolimab in advanced cancers. Germline CDR1 and CDR2: SGDLS and YYNGEE. CDR3 size: 14 residues. Trimming removed 3 bases from V and 2 bases from J; junction bases left unmatched: 2. Assay used: immunoSEQ multiplex PCR; TCRdb lists only in-frame clones, some missing. The sample comprises roughly 70,000 clones, about 90% of which are singletons, and approximately 0.51% rests with the top ten. The chain carries TRBV9 and TRBJ2-7; 10 bases are a match to TRBD1. The material was CD4+ or CD8+ T cells sorted from blood, obtained in a trial of the OX40 agonist ivuxolimab. This TCR came from an adult with an advanced solid tumor such as melanoma, head and neck, liver or kidney cancer. This CDR3 reads CASSGTGGTYEQYF. The CDR3, as DNA: TGTGCCAGCAGCGGGACAGGGGGGACCTACGAGCAGTACTTC.